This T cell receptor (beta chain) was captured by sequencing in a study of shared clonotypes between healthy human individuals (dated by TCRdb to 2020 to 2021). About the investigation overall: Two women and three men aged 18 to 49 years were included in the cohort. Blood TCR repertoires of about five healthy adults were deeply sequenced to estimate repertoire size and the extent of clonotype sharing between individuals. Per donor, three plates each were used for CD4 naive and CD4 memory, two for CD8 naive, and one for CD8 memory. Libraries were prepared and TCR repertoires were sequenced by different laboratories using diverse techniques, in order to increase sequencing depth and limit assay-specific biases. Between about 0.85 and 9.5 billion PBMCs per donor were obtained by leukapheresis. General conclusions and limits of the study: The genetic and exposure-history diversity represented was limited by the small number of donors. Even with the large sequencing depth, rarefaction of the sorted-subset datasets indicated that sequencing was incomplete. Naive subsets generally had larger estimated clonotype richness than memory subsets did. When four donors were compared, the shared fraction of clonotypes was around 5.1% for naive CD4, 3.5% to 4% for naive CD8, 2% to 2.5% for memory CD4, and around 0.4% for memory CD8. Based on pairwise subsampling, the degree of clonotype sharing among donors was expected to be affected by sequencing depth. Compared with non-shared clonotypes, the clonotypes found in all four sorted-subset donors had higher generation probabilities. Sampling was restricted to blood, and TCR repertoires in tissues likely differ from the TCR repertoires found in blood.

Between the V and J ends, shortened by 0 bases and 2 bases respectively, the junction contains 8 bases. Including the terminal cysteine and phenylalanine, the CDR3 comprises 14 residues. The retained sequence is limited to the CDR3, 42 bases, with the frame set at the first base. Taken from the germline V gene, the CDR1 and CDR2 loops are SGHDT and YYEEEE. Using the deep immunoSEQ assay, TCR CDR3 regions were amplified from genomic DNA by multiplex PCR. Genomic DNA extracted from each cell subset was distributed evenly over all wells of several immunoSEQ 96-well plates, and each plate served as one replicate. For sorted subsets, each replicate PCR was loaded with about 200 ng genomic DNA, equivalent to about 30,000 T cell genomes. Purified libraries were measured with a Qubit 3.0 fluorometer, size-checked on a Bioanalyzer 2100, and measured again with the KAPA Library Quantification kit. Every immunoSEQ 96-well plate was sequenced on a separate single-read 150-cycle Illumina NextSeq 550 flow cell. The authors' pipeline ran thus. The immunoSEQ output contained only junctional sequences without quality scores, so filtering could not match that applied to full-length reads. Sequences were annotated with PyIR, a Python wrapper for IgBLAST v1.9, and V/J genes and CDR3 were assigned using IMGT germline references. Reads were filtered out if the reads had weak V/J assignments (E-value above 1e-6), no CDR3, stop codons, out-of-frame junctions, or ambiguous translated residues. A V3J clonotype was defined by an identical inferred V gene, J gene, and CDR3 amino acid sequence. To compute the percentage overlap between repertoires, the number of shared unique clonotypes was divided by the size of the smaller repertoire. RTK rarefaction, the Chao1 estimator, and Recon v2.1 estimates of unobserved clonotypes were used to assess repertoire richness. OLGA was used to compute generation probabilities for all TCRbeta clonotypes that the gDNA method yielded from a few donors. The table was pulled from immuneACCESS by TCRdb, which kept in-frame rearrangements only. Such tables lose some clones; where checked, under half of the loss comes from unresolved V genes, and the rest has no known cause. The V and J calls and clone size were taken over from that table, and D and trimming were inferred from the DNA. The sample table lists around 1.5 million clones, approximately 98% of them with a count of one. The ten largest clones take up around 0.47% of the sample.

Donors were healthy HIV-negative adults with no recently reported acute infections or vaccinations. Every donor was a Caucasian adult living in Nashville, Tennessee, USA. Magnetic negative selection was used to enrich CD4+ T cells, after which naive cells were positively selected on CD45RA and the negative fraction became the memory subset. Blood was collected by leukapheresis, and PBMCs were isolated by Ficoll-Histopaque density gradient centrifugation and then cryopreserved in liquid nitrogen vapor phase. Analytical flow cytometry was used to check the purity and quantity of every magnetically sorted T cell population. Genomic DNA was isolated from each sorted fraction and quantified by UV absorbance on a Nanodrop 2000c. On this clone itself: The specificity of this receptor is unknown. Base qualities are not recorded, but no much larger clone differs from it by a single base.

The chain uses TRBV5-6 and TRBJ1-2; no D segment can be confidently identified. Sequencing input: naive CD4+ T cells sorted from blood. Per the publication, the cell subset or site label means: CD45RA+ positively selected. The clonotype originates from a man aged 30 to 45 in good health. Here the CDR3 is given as CASSLVRINYGYTF. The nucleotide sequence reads TGTGCCAGCAGCTTGGTAAGGATAAACTATGGCTACACCTTC.